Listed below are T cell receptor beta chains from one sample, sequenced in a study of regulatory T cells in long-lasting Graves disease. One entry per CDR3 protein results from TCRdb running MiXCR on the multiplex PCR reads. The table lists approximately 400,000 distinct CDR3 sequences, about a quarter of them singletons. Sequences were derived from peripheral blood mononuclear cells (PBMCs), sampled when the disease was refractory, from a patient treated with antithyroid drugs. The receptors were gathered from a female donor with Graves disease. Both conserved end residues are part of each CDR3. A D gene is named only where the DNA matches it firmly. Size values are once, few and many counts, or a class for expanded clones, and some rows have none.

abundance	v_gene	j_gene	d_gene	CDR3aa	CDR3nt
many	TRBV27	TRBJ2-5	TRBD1	CASRTGVETQYF	TGTGCCAGCAGGACAGGGGTGGAGACCCAGTACTTC
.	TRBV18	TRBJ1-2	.	CASSQNTAIYGYTF	TGTGCCAGCTCACAGAACACGGCCATCTATGGCTACACCTTC
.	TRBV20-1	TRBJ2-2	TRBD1	CSASWDRANTGELFF	TGCAGTGCTAGTTGGGACAGGGCCAACACCGGGGAGCTGTTTTTT
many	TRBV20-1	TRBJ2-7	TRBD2	CSAGRDFGASYEQYF	TGCAGTGCTGGGAGGGACTTTGGGGCCTCCTACGAGCAGTACTTC
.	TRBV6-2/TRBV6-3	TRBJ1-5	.	CASSSGGSGGQPQHF	TGTGCCAGCAGTAGTGGGGGCAGCGGAGGGCAGCCCCAGCATTTT
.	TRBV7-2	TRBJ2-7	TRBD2	CASNGASGSTYEQYF	TGTGCCAGCAACGGAGCTAGCGGGAGTACCTACGAGCAGTACTTT
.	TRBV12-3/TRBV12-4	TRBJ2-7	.	CASSQGILNSYEQYF	TGTGCCAGCAGCCAGGGGATTCTAAACTCCTACGAGCAGTACTTC
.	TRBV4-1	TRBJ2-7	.	CASSPTESYRDYEQYF	TGCGCCAGCAGCCCTACAGAGTCTTACAGGGACTACGAGCAGTACTTC
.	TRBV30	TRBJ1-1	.	CAWNDITPSMVTEAFF	TGTGCCTGGAACGACATTACCCCCTCCATGGTGACTGAAGCTTTCTTT
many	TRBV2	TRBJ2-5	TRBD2	CASSGPGTSGSVRKETQYF	TGTGCCAGCAGTGGCCCCGGGACTAGCGGGAGTGTGAGGAAGGAGACCCAGTACTTC
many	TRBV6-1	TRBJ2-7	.	CASSASASRSYEQYF	TGTGCCAGCTCGGCGTCAGCGTCTCGCTCCTACGAGCAGTACTTC
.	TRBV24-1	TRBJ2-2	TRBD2	CATVVGPGLAGFGDTGELFF	TGTGCCACCGTAGTTGGCCCGGGACTAGCGGGATTTGGCGACACCGGGGAGCTGTTTTTT
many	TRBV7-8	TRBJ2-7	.	CASRSKALPGLSYEQYF	TGTGCCAGCAGATCCAAGGCCCTCCCGGGACTCTCCTACGAGCAGTACTTC
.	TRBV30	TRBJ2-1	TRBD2	CAWSGDYMSNNEQFF	TGTGCCTGGAGCGGGGACTATATGTCAAACAATGAGCAGTTCTTC
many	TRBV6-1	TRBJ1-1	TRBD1	CASLAWYRGSKDTEAFF	TGTGCCAGCCTAGCTTGGTACAGGGGGAGTAAGGACACTGAAGCTTTCTTT
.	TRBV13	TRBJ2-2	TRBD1	CASSLGSDRGRAGELFF	TGTGCCAGCAGCCTAGGAAGCGACAGGGGGCGGGCCGGGGAGCTGTTTTTT
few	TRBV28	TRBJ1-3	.	CASKLTGGNTIYF	TGTGCCAGCAAATTGACAGGTGGAAACACCATATATTTT
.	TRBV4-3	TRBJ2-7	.	CASSQELMGEQYF	TGCGCCAGCAGCCAAGAATTAATGGGCGAGCAGTACTTC
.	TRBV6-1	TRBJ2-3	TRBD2	CATTVRTSGPRRTQYF	TGTGCCACTACGGTCAGGACTAGCGGCCCCCGGCGTACGCAGTATTTT
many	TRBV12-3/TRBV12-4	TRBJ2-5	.	CASSYQGVGETQYF	TGTGCCAGCAGCTACCAGGGTGTAGGGGAGACCCAGTACTTC
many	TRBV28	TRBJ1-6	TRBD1	CATSTSRGGDSPLHF	TGTGCCACCAGCACTTCCAGGGGGGGTGATTCACCCCTCCACTTT
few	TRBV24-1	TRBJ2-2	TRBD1	CATEGRDRVNTGELFF	TGTGCCACCGAAGGACGGGACAGGGTGAACACCGGGGAGCTGTTTTTT
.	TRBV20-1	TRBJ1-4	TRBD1	CSARFQGGSCEKLFF	TGCAGTGCTAGATTTCAGGGGGGGTCTTGTGAAAAACTGTTTTTT
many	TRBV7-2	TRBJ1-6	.	CASSHGAPNSPLHF	TGTGCCAGCAGCCACGGAGCCCCAAATTCACCCCTCCACTTT
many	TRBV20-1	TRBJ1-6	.	CSARETNSPLHF	TGCAGTGCCCGAGAGACGAATTCACCCCTCCACTTT
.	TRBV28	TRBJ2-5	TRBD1	CASSRTGTGEETQYF	TGTGCCAGCAGTCGAACCGGGACAGGGGAAGAGACCCAGTACTTC
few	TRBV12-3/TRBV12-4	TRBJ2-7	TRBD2	CASSLGGLAGGYEQYF	TGTGCCAGCAGTTTGGGGGGACTAGCGGGAGGCTACGAGCAGTACTTC
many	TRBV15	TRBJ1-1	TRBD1	CATSGPRGTGVSTEAFF	TGTGCCACCAGCGGACCTCGAGGAACAGGGGTATCGACTGAAGCTTTCTTT
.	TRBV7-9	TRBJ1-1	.	CASPIWGPYTEAFF	TGTGCCAGCCCGATTTGGGGCCCTTACACTGAAGCTTTCTTT
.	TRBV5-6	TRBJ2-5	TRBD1	CASSVGQGAREETQYF	TGTGCCAGCAGCGTAGGACAGGGAGCGAGGGAGGAGACCCAGTACTTC
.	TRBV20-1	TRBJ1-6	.	CSAGDSDSPLHF	TGCAGTGCTGGAGACAGTGACTCACCCCTCCACTTT
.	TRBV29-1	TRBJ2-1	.	CSVVGENNEQFF	TGCAGCGTTGTTGGGGAAAACAATGAGCAGTTCTTC
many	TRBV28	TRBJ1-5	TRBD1	CASVPAVLPGQGYQPQHF	TGTGCCAGCGTCCCAGCAGTTTTGCCGGGACAGGGATATCAGCCCCAGCATTTT
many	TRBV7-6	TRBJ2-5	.	CASSAPTSTTQETQYF	TGTGCCAGCAGCGCACCCACTAGTACTACTCAAGAGACCCAGTACTTC
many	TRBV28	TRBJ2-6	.	CASTQDFSGANVLTF	TGTGCCAGCACCCAGGACTTTTCTGGGGCCAACGTCCTGACTTTC
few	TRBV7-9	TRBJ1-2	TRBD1	CASSQGGVYGYTF	TGTGCCAGCAGCCAGGGGGGGGTGTACGGCTACACCTTC
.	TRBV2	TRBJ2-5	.	CASRDTGRETQYF	TGTGCCAGCAGGGATACAGGGCGAGAGACCCAGTACTTC
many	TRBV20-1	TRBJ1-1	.	CSAPGWNTEAFF	TGCAGTGCTCCCGGTTGGAACACTGAAGCTTTCTTT
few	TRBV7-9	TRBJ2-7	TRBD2	CASSAFRDTGGEQYF	TGTGCCAGCAGCGCCTTCCGAGACACCGGGGGGGAGCAGTACTTC
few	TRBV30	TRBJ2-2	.	CAWMRQAITGELFF	TGTGCCTGGATGCGGCAGGCGATCACCGGGGAGCTGTTTTTT
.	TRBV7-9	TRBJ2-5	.	CASSSTVARRETQYF	TGTGCCAGCAGCTCTACCGTAGCGCGGCGGGAGACCCAGTACTTC
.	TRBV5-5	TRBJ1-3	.	CASSLNTIYF	TGTGCCAGCAGCTTAAACACCATATATTTT
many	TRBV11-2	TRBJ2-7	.	CASSWPGAYEQYF	TGTGCCAGCAGCTGGCCAGGGGCCTACGAGCAGTACTTC
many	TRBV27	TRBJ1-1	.	CASSLSKGNTEAFF	TGTGCCAGCAGTTTATCAAAGGGAAACACTGAAGCTTTCTTT
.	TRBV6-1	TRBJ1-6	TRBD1	CASSEGRTGGSPLHF	TGTGCCAGCAGTGAAGGAAGGACAGGAGGGTCACCCCTCCACTTT
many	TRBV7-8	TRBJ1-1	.	CASSLVGNSGEAFF	TGTGCCAGCAGCTTAGTGGGTAATAGCGGTGAAGCTTTCTTT